What follows are 13 T cell receptor beta chains derived from one specimen sequenced in a study of long-term antiretroviral therapy in people with HIV. Sequencing relied on immunoSEQ assay v3.0, run at survey level. Sequencing was performed with immunoSEQ multiplex PCR; in TCRdb, only in-frame clones are kept and a portion is missing. The sample consists of some 28,000 clones, approximately 88% of them appearing once. The sample consisted of unsorted PBMCs, taken about 2.7 years after starting antiretroviral therapy. Source of these receptors: a man aged 25-45 years with HIV.

The chain uses TRBV9 and TRBJ2-7; the match to TRBD2 covers 8 bases. CDR3 length: 17 amino acids. Germline V gives CDR1 SGDLS, CDR2 YYNGEE. The ends lost 0 bases at V and 5 bases at J; junction bases unmatched: 13. In nucleotides, the CDR3 is TGTGCCAGCAGCGTAGGCGACAACCGGGGGGGGGCCCACGAGCAGTACTTC. This sequence encodes CASSVGDNRGGAHEQYF.

The genes are TRBV30 and TRBJ2-1; D is uncertain. This CDR3 has 14 residues. The V gene lost 2 bases and the J gene lost 0 bases, with 8 bases spanning the gap. Germline V gene sequence: CDR1 GTSNPN, CDR2 SVGIG (reference sequence). CDR3 DNA sequence: TGTGCCTGGAGTCTCTCGAGCTCCTACAATGAGCAGTTCTTC. Translating gives CAWSLSSSYNEQFF. Together with reference TRBV30 and TRBJ2-1, the CDR3 gives the full variable domain: SQTIHQWPATLVQPVGSPLSLECTVEGTSNPNLYWYRQAAGRGLQLLFYSVGIGQISSEVPQNLSASRPQDRQFILSSKKLLLSDSGFYLCAWSLSSSYNEQFFGPGTRLTVL.

This sequence joins TRBV9 and TRBJ1-2, with 9 nucleotides matching TRBD1. V trimming: 5 bases; J trimming: 3 bases; junction bases outside the gene matches: 11. Germline assignment: CDR1 SGDLS and CDR2 YYNGEE. The CDR3 is 16 residues long. CDR3 DNA sequence: TGTGCCAGCAGTTTTAACCGGGACAGGGATGACTATGGCTACACCTTC. It is translated as CASSFNRDRDDYGYTF.

The chain combines TRBV7-3 with TRBJ2-2; D unresolved. Trimming removed 6 bases at V and 6 bases at J, with 8 bases between. CDR1 and CDR2 (germline): SGHTA, FQGTGA. The CDR3 totals 12 residues. CDR3 nucleotides: TGTGCCAGCAGGTTGTCACCCGGGGAGCTGTTTTTT. This codes for CASRLSPGELFF.

The chain joins TRBV19 to TRBJ2-3; the D is unclear. From germline, CDR1 is LNHDA and CDR2 SQIVND (reference sequence). The CDR3 runs 13 residues. Trimming cost V 7 bases and J 4 bases, with 12 bases left between them. The CDR3 reads CASTPTRADTQYF. The CDR3 nucleotides are TGTGCCAGTACTCCCACACGGGCAGATACGCAGTATTTT.

The DNA of the CDR3 is TGTGCCAGCAGCCTAAATAACCGTGCAACTAATGAAAAACTGTTTTTT. Its protein is CASSLNNRATNEKLFF. The rearrangement joins TRBV7-2 to TRBJ1-4; D ambiguous. This CDR3 comprises 16 residues. V was shortened by 5 bases and J by 0 bases, with 13 bases between the two germline ends. The V gene's germline CDR1 is SGHTA and CDR2 FQGNSA.

The chain employs TRBV6-5 and TRBJ2-2; no clear D gene. V gave up 0 bases and J gave up 6 bases, with 8 bases separating them. The germline gives CDR1 MNHEY, CDR2 SVGAGI. The CDR3 is made up of 14 amino acids. The CDR3 sequence is CASSYSSGPGELFF. In DNA form, the CDR3 reads TGTGCCAGCAGTTACTCGAGTGGGCCCGGGGAGCTGTTTTTT.

V gene TRBV28 combines with J gene TRBJ2-7; no reliable D call. Trimming pared 7 bases from V and 4 bases from J, leaving 14 bases between. Germline V gene sequence: CDR1 MDHEN, CDR2 SYDVKM. The CDR3 spans 13 residues. CDR3 region: CASTGLVGYEQYF. The CDR3 DNA reads as TGTGCCAGCACGGGCCTAGTCGGGTACGAGCAGTACTTC.

Only one count was recorded for this clone. The chain combines TRBV9 with TRBJ1-3, with D hard to call. Germline CDR1 reads SGDLS; CDR2 reads YYNGEE. The V gene lost 4 bases and the J gene lost 0 bases, with 20 bases spanning the gap. The CDR3 contains 18 residues. Here the CDR3 DNA reads TGTGCCAGCAGCTCCCACCAAGGGAGGGCTTACTCTGGAAACACCATATATTTT. Protein product: CASSSHQGRAYSGNTIYF.

The genes are TRBV6-5 and TRBJ2-1; D gene unclear. This CDR3 region has 12 residues. The V end was cut by 8 bases, the J end by 7 bases, with 12 bases between. Germline V gene data show CDR1 as MNHEY and CDR2 as SVGAGI. The CDR3 is CASGRLKNEQFF. The CDR3, as DNA: TGTGCCAGCGGACGCTTAAAGAATGAGCAGTTCTTC.

In its sample, this clone was seen a few times. Other DNA sequences in the same sample also yield this CDR3. The chain uses TRBV25-1 and TRBJ1-1; D is undetermined. CDR3 length: 14 residues. The V end lost 2 bases, the J end lost 1 base, and 8 bases lay between the germline ends. The germline CDR1 and CDR2 sequences are MGHDK and SYGVNS. The CDR3 sequence is CASSEGPANTEAFF. CDR3 nucleotides: TGTGCCAGCAGTGAAGGGCCGGCGAACACTGAAGCTTTCTTT. The full variable domain, rest sourced from reference TRBV25-1 and TRBJ1-1, is EADIYQTPRYLVIGTGKKITLECSQTMGHDKMYWYQQDPGMELHLIHYSYGVNSTEKGDLSSESTVSRIRTEHFPLTLESARPSHTSQYLCASSEGPANTEAFFGQGTRLTVV.

The chain uses TRBV7-8 and TRBJ2-1; D is possibly TRBD1 (6 bases). V gave up 1 base and J gave up 9 bases, with 16 bases separating them. Germline V gene lookup returns CDR1 SGHVS and CDR2 FQNEAQ. CDR3 size: 15 residues. The CDR3 DNA sequence: TGTGCCAGCAGCTTAGGAAGGACAGTCCTGGGTGAGCAGTTCTTC. Amino acid sequence: CASSLGRTVLGEQFF. Complete variable domain (other parts from reference TRBV7-8 and TRBJ2-1): GAGVSQSPRYKVAKRGQDVALRCDPISGHVSLFWYQQALGQGPEFLTYFQNEAQLDKSGLPSDRFFAERPEGSVSTLKIQRTQQEDSAVYLCASSLGRTVLGEQFFGPGTRLTVL.

The rearrangement uses TRBV25-1 and TRBJ2-3; weak D call: TRBD2 (6 bases). The CDR3 sequence is 13 residues long. V lost 6 bases and J lost 4, with 11 bases in between. Per germline, CDR1 MGHDK and CDR2 SYGVNS. The CDR3 nucleotides read TGTGCCAGCAGGGGGGGACTTGCAGATACGCAGTATTTT. Translation gives CASRGGLADTQYF. Using reference TRBV25-1 and TRBJ2-3 for the parts outside the CDR3, the full variable domain is EADIYQTPRYLVIGTGKKITLECSQTMGHDKMYWYQQDPGMELHLIHYSYGVNSTEKGDLSSESTVSRIRTEHFPLTLESARPSHTSQYLCASRGGLADTQYFGPGTRLTVL.